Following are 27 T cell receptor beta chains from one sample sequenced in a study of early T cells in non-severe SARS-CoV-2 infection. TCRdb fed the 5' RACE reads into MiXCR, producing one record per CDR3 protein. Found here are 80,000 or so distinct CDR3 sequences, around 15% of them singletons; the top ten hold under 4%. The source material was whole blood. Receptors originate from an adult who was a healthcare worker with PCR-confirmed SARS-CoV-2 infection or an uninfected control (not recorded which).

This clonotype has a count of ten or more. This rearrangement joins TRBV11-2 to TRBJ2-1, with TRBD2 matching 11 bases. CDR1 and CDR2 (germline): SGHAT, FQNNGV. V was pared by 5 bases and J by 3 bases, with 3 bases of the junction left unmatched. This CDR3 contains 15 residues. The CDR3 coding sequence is TGTGCCAGCAGCATCGGGACTAGCGGCTACAATGAGCAGTTCTTC. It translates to CASSIGTSGYNEQFF.

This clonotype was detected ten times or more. The CDR3 nucleotides are TGTGCCAGCAGCCGGCTAGCAACTAATGAAAAACTGTTTTTT. Translated, it gives CASSRLATNEKLFF. This chain joins TRBV11-2 and TRBJ1-4; D call uncertain. This CDR3 comprises 14 residues. Deletions cut 5 bases from V and 0 bases from J, with 7 bases between. Germline V gene data show CDR1 as SGHAT and CDR2 as FQNNGV.

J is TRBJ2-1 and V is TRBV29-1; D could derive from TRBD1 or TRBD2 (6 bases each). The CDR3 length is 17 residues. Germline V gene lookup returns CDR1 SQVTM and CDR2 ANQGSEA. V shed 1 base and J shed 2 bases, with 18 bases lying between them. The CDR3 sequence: CSVEGRGGLDPYNEQFF. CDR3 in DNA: TGCAGCGTTGAAGGGCGAGGGGGACTGGACCCCTACAATGAGCAGTTCTTC.

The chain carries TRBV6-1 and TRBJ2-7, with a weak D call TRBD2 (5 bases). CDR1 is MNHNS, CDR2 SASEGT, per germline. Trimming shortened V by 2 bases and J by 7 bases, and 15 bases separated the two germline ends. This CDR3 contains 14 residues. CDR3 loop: CASSEHWVGEEQYF. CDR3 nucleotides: TGTGCCAGCAGTGAACATTGGGTCGGGGAGGAGCAGTACTTC.

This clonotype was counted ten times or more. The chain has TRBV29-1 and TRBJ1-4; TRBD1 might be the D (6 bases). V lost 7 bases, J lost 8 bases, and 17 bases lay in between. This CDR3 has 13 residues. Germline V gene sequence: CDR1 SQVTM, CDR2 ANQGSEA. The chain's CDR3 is CSAQRQEREKLFF. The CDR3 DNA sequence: TGCAGCGCACAAAGACAGGAGAGAGAAAAACTGTTTTTT.

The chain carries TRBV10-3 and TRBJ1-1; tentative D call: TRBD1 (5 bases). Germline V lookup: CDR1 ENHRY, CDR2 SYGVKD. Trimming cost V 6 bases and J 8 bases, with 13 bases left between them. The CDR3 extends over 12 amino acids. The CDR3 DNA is TGTGCCATCAGCCCCGGGGGTTCCGAAGCTTTCTTT. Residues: CAISPGGSEAFF.

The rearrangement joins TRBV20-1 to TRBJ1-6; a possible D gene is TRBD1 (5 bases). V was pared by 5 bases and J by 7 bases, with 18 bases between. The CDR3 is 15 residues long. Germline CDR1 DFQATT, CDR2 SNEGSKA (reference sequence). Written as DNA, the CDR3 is TGCAGTGCTCGAGTAAGCGGGGACCTCAATTCACCCCTCCACTTT. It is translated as CSARVSGDLNSPLHF.

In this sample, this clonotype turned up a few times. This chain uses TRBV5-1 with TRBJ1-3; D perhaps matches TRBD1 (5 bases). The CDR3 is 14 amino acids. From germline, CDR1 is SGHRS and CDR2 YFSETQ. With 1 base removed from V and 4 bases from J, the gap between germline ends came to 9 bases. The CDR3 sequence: CASSLQGAGNTIYF. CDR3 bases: TGCGCCAGCAGCTTGCAGGGAGCCGGAAACACCATATATTTT.

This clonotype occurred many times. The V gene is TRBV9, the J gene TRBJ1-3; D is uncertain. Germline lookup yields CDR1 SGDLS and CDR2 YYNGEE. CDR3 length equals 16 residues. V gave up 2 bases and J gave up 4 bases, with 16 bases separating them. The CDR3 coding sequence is TGTGCCAGCAGCGTGAATTGGGGATCTAGAGGAAACACCATATATTTT. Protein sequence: CASSVNWGSRGNTIYF.

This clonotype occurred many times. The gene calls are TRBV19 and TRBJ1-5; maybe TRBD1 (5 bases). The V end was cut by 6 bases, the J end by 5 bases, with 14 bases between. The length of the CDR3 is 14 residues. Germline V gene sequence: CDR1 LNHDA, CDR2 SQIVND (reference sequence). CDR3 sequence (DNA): TGTGCCAGTAGCCCAGGGATCGTGTATCAGCCCCAGCATTTT. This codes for CASSPGIVYQPQHF.

CDR3 nucleotides: TGCAGCGTGACAGGGGGGATCACTGAAGCTTTCTTT. It is translated as CSVTGGITEAFF. The chain recombines TRBV29-1 with TRBJ1-1; the match to TRBD1 covers 9 bases. Germline values: CDR1 SQVTM, CDR2 ANQGSEA. The CDR3 is 12 residues long. The V gene end was trimmed by 6 bases and the J gene end by 4 bases; junction bases not matched to a gene: 3.

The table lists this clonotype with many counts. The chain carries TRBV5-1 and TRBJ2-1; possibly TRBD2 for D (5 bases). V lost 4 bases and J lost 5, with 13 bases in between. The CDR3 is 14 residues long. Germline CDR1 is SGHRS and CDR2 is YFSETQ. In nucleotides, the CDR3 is TGCGCCAGCAGCAGGCTAGCTGATAACAATGAGCAGTTCTTC. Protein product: CASSRLADNNEQFF.

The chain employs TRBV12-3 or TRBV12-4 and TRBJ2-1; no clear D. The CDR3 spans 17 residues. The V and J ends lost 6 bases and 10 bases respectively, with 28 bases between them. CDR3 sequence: CASRVGIFRAGHQEQFF. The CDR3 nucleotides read TGTGCCAGCAGGGTAGGAATCTTTAGGGCAGGTCACCAAGAGCAGTTCTTC.

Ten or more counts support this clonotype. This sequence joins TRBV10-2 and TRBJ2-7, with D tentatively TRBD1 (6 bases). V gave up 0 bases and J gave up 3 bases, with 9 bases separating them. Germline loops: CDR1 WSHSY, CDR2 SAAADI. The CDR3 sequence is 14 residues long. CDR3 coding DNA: TGCGCCAGCAGTGAGTCGCTCAGGGGCTACGAGCAGTACTTC. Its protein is CASSESLRGYEQYF.

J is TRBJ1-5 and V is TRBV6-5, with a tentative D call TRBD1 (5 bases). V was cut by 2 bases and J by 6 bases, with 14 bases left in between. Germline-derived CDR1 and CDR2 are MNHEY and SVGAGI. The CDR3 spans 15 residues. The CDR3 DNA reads TGTGCCAGCAGTTACGATCGGCAGGGCGGTCAGCCCCAGCATTTT. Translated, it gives CASSYDRQGGQPQHF.

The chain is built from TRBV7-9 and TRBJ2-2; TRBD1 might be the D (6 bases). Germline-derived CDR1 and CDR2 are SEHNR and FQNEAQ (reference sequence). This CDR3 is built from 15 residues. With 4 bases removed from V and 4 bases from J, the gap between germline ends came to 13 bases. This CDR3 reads CASSYWTASTGELFF. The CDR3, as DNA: TGTGCCAGCAGCTATTGGACAGCTAGCACCGGGGAGCTGTTTTTT.

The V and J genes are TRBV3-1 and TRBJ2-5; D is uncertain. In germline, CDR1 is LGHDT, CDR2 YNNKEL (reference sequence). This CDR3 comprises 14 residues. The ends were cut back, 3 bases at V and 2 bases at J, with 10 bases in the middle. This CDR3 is CASSQSLTQETQYF. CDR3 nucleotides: TGTGCCAGCAGCCAGTCACTCACTCAAGAGACCCAGTACTTC.

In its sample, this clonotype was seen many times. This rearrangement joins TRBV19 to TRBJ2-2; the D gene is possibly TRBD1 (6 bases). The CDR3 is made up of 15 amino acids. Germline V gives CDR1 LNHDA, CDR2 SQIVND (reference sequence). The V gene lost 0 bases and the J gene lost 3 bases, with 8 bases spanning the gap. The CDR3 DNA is TGTGCCAGTAGTATAGATACAGGGTACACCGGGGAGCTGTTTTTT. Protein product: CASSIDTGYTGELFF.

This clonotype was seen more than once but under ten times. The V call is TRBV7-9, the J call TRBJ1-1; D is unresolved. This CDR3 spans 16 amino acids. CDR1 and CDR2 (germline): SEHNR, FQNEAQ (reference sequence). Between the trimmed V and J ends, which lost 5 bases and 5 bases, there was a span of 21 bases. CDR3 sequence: CASSPPRVGSRTEAFF. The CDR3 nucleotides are TGTGCCAGCAGCCCCCCAAGAGTAGGGAGTAGGACTGAAGCTTTCTTT.

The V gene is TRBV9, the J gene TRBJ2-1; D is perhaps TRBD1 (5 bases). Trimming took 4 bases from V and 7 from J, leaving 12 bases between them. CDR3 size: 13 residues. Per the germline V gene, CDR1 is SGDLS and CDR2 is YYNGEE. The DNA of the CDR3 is TGTGCCAGCAGCCCTTTCAGGGTAAATGAGCAGTTCTTC. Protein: CASSPFRVNEQFF.

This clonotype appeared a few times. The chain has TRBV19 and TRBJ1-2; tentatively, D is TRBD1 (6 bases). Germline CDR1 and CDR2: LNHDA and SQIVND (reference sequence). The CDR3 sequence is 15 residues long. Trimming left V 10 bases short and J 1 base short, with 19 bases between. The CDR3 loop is CATDPSGGLNYGYTF. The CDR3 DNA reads TGTGCCACCGATCCGTCTGGGGGCCTTAACTATGGCTACACCTTC.

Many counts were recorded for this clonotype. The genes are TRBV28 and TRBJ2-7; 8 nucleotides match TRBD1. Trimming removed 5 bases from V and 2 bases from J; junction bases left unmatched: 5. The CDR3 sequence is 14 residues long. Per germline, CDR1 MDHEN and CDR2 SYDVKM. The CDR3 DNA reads TGTGCCAGCAGTACCCCACAGGGGGCCTACGAGCAGTACTTC. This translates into CASSTPQGAYEQYF.

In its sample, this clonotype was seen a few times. In DNA form, the CDR3 reads TGTGCCAGCGGCTCCCAACGGTCTGGGGCCAACGTCCTGACTTTC. As protein: CASGSQRSGANVLTF. The rearrangement uses TRBV11-2 and TRBJ2-6; D is unresolved. The CDR3 spans 15 residues. Deletions cut 8 bases from V and 1 base from J, with 12 bases between. Per germline, CDR1 SGHAT and CDR2 FQNNGV.

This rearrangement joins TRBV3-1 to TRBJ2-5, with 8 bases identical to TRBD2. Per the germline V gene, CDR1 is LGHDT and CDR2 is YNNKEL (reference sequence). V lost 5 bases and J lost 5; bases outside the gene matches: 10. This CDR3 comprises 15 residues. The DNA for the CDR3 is TGTGCCAGCAGCTCTCGGACAGCGGGGGCCGAGACCCAGTACTTC. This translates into CASSSRTAGAETQYF.

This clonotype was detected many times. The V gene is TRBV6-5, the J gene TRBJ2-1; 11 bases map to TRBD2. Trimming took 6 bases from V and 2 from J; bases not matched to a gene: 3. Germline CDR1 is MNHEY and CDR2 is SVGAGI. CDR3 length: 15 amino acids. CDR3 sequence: CASSLAGGPYNEQFF. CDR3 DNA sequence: TGTGCCAGCAGCCTAGCGGGAGGACCCTACAATGAGCAGTTCTTC.

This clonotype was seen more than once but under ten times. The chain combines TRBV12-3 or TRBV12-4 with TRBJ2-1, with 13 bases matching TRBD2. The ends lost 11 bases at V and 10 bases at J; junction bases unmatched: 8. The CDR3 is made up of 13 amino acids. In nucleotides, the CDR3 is TGTGCCGCCCGACTAGCGGGAGGTAGGGAGCAGTTCTTC. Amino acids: CAARLAGGREQFF.

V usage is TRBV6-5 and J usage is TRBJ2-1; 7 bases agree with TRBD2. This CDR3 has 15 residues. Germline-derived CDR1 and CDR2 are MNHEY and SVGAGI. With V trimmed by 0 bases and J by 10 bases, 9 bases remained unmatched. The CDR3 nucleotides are TGTGCCAGCAGTTACTCGCGTCTAGCGGAGGGAGAGCAGTTCTTC. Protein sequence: CASSYSRLAEGEQFF.